Detailed here is one TCR beta chain. Its target is unknown. This entry comes from a study of T cell responses to AZD1222 COVID-19 vaccine. Study-wide context: Doses given second, at about 4 or about 12 weeks, were pooled.

Looked up from germline, CDR1 is MNHNS and CDR2 is SASEGT. V was pared by 3 bases and J by 6 bases, with 11 bases between. The CDR3 sequence is 13 residues long. The protocol was immunoSEQ multiplex PCR, while the TCRdb copy is restricted to in-frame clones and leaves out a portion. The top ten clones hold 6.5% to 9.5% of a sample with 100,000 to 150,000 clones, 65% to 90% of them seen once. Study results and caveats: Mostly white British, mostly female donors; authors suggested clonal diversity may be underestimated. The study identified only 6 or 7 AZD1222 recipients as seropositive at baseline. Unmutated variant regions are reportedly targeted by nearly half of spike-specific TCRs.

The sequence derives from an adult in good health. This specimen consisted of peripheral blood, obtained on day 0 of AZD1222 vaccination. V usage is TRBV6-1 and J usage is TRBJ1-1; D remains unclear. DNA for the CDR3: TGTGCCAGCAGTGATAATTTGGGATCTGAAGCTTTCTTT. It translates to CASSDNLGSEAFF.